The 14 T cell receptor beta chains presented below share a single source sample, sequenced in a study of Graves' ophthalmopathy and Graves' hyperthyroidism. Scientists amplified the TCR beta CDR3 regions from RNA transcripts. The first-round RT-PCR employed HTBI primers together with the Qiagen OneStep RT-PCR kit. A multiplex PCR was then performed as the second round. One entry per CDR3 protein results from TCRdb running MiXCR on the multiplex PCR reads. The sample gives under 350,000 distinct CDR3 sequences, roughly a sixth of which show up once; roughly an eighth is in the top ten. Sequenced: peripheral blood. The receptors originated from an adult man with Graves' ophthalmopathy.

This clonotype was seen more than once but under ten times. The CDR3 loop reads CASSSPSGGDYEQYF. For the CDR3, the DNA is TGTGCCAGCAGTTCTCCTAGCGGGGGAGATTACGAGCAGTACTTC. J is TRBJ2-7 and V is TRBV28; 10 bases are shared with TRBD2. V shed 4 bases, J shed 4 bases, and the junction held 7 bases outside the gene matches. The germline gives CDR1 MDHEN, CDR2 SYDVKM. The CDR3 length is 15 residues.

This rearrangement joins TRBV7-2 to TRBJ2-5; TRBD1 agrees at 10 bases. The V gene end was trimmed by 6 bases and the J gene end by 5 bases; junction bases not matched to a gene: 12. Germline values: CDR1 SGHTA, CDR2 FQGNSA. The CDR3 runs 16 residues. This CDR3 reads CASRPSDRGVKETQYF. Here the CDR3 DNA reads TGTGCCAGCAGACCCTCGGACAGGGGGGTCAAGGAGACCCAGTACTTC. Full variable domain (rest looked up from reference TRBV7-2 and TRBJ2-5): GAGVSQSPSNKVTEKGKDVELRCDPISGHTALYWYRQSLGQGLEFLIYFQGNSAPDKSGLPSDRFSAERTGGSVSTLTIQRTQQEDSAVYLCASRPSDRGVKETQYFGPGTRLLVL.

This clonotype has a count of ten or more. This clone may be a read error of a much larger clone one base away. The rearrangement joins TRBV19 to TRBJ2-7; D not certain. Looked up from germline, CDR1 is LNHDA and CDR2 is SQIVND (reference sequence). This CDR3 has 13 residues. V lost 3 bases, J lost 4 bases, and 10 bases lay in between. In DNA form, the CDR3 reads TGTGCCAGTAGTATTATCCCGGAATACGAGCAGTACTTC. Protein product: CASSIIPEYEQYF. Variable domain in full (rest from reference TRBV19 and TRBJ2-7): DGGITQSPKYLFRKEGQNVTLSCEQNLNHDAMYWYRQDPGQGLRLIYYSQIVNDFQKGDIAEGYSVSREKKESFPLTVTSAQKNPTAFYLCASSIIPEYEQYFGPGTRLTVT.

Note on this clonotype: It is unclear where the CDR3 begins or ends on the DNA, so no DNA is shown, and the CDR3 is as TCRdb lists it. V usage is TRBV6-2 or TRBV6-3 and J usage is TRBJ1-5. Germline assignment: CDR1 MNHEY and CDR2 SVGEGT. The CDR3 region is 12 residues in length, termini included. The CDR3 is CATVTNNSPSIF.

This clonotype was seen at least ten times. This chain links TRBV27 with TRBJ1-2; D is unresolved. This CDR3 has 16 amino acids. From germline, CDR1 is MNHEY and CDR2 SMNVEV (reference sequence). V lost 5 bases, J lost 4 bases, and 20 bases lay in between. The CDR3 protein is CASSPRRQALSYGYTF. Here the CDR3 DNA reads TGTGCCAGCAGTCCTCGCCGGCAGGCGCTTAGCTATGGCTACACCTTC.

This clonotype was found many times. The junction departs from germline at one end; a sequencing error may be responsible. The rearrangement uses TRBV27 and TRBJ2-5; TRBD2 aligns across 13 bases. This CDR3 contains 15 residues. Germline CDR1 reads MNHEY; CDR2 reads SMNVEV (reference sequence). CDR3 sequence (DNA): TGTGCCAGCACCCGGACTAGCGGGGGCCAAGAGACCCGGTACTTC. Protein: CASTRTSGGQETRYF.

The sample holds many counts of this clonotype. Written as DNA, the CDR3 is TGTGCCAGCAGTCAGCCTAGCGGGGGGGGGAACAATGAGCAGTTCTTC. It encodes CASSQPSGGGNNEQFF. This chain uses TRBV2 with TRBJ2-1; 12 nucleotides line up with TRBD2. The CDR3 contains 16 residues. CDR1 and CDR2 from the germline V gene are SNHLY and FYNNEI. The junction had 7 bases not matched to a gene; V was cut back by 5 bases and J by 5 bases. Full variable domain (missing parts from reference TRBV2 and TRBJ2-1): EPEVTQTPSHQVTQMGQEVILRCVPISNHLYFYWYRQILGQKVEFLVSFYNNEISEKSEIFDDQFSVERPDGSNFTLKIRSTKLEDSAMYFCASSQPSGGGNNEQFFGPGTRLTVL.

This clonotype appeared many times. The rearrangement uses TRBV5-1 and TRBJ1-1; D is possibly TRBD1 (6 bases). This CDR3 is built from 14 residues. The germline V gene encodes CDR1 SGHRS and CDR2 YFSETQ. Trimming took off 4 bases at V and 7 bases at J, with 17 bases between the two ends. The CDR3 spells CASSLSGVPHEAFF. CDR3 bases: TGCGCCAGCAGCCTATCAGGGGTTCCCCATGAAGCTTTCTTT.

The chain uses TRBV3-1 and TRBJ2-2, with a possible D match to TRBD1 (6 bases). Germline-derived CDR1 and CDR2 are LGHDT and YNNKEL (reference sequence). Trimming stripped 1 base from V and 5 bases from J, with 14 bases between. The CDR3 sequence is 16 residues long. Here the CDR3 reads CASSQATGWRTGELFF. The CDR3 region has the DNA TGTGCCAGCAGCCAAGCCACAGGGTGGCGAACCGGGGAGCTGTTTTTT. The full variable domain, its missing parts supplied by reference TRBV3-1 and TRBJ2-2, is DTAVSQTPKYLVTQMGNDKSIKCEQNLGHDTMYWYKQDSKKFLKIMFSYNNKELIINETVPNRFSPKSPDKAHLNLHINSLELGDSAVYFCASSQATGWRTGELFFGEGSRLTVL.

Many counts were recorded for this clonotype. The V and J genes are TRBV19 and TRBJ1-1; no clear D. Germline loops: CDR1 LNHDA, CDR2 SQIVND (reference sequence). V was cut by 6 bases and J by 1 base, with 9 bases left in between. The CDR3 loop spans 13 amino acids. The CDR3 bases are TGTGCCAGTAGCCGAGAGGGGAACACTGAAGCTTTCTTT. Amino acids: CASSREGNTEAFF.

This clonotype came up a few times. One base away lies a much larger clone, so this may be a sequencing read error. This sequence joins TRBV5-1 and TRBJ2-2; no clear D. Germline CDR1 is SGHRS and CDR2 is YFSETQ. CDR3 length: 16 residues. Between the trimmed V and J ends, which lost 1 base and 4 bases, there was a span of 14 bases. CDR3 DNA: TGCGCCAGCAGCTTGCTCGGCAGTCAGATCACCGGGGAGCTGTTTTTT. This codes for CASSLLGSQITGELFF. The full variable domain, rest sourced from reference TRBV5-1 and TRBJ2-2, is KAGVTQTPRYLIKTRGQQVTLSCSPISGHRSVSWYQQTPGQGLQFLFEYFSETQRNKGNFPGRFSGRQFSNSRSEMNVSTLELGDSALYLCASSLLGSQITGELFFGEGSRLTVL.

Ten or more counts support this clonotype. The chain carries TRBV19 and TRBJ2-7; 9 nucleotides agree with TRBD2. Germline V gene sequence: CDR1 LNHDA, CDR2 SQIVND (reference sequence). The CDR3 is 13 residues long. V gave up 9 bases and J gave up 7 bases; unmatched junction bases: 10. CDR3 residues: CASSSGAGKEQYF. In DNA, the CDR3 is TGTGCCAGCTCTAGCGGGGCCGGGAAGGAGCAGTACTTC.

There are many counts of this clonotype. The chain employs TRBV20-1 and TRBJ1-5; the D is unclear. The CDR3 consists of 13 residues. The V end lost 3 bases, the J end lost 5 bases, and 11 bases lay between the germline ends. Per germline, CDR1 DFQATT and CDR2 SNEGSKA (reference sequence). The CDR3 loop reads CSASGRSDQPQHF. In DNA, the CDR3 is TGCAGTGCTAGTGGACGGAGCGATCAGCCCCAGCATTTT.

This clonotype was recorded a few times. CDR3 DNA sequence: TGCGCCAGCAGCTTATTGGGACTAGCGGGGACGTACCAAGAGACCCAGTACTTC. Amino acid sequence: CASSLLGLAGTYQETQYF. The chain combines TRBV5-1 with TRBJ2-5; 13 bases are a match to TRBD2. Germline CDR1 SGHRS, CDR2 YFSETQ. The CDR3 is 18 amino acids. V shed 2 bases, J shed 0 bases, and the junction held 7 bases outside the gene matches.